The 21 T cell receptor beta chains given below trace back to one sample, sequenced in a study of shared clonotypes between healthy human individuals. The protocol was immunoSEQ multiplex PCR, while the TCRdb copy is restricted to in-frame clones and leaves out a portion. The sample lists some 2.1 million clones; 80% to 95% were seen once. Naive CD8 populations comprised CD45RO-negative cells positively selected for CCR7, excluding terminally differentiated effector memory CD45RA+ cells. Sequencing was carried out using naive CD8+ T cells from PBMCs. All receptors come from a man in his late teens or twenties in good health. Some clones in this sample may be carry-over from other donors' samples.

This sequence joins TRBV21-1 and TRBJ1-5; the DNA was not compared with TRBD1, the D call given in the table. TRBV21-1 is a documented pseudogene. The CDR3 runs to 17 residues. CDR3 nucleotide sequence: TGTGCCAGCAGCAAATACCCCCGGGACAGGTCAAATCAGCCCCAGCATTTT. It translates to CASSKYPRDRSNQPQHF.

The DNA of the CDR3 is TGTGCCAGCAGCCTTTCGGATTACAATGAGCAGTTCTTC. Amino acid sequence: CASSLSDYNEQFF. The chain joins TRBV11-2 to TRBJ2-1; D is ambiguous. The V gene's germline CDR1 is SGHAT and CDR2 FQNNGV. The CDR3 consists of 13 residues. The V end was cut by 5 bases, the J end by 4 bases, with 9 bases between.

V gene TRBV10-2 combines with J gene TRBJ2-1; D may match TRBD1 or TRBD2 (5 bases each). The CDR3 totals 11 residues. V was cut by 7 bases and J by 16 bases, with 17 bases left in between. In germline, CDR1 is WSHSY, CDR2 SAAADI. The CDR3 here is CASKEGSERFF. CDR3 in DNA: TGCGCCAGCAAAGAGGGGTCCGAGCGATTCTTC.

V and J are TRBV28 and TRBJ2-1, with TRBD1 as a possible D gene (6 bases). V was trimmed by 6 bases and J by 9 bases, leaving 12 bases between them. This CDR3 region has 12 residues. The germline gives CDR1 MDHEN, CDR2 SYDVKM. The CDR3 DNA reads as TGTGCCAGCAGGTCAGTAGGGGGTGAGCAGTTCTTC. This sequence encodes CASRSVGGEQFF.

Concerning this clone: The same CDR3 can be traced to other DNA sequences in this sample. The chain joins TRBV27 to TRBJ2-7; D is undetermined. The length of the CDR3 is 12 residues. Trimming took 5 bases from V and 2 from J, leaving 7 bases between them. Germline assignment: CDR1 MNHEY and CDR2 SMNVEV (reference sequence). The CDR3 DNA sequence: TGTGCCAGCAGTCCCGGAGCCTACGAGCAGTACTTC. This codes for CASSPGAYEQYF.

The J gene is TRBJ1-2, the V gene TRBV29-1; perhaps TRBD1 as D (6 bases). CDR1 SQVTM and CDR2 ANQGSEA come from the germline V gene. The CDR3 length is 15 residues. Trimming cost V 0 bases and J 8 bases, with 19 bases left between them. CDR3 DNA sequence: TGCAGCGTTGAAGATTCGGGCCGAAGGGGGTACGGCTACACCTTC. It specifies CSVEDSGRRGYGYTF.

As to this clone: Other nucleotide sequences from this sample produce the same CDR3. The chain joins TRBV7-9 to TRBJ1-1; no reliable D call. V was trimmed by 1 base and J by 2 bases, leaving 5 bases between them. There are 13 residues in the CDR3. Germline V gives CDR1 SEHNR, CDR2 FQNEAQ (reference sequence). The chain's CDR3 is CASSLGSNTEAFF. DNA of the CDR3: TGTGCCAGCAGCTTAGGATCCAACACTGAAGCTTTCTTT.

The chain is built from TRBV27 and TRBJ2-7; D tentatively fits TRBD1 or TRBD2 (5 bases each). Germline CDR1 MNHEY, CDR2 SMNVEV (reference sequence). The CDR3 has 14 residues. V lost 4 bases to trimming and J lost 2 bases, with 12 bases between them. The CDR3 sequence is CASSSGTATYEQYF. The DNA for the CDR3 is TGTGCCAGCAGTTCTGGGACGGCAACCTACGAGCAGTACTTC.

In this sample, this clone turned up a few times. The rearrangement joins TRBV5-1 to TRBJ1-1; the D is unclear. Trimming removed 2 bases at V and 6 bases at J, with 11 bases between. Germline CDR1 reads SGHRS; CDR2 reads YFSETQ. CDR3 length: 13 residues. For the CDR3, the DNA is TGCGCCAGCAGCTTTTTCCTCGGCGCTGAAGCTTTCTTT. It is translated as CASSFFLGAEAFF.

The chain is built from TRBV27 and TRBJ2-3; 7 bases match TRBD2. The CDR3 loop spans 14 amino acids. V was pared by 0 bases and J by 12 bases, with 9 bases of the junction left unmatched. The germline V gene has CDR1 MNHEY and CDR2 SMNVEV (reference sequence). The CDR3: CASSLSGRGGSQYF. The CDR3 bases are TGTGCCAGCAGTTTATCAGGGAGGGGCGGGAGTCAGTATTTT.

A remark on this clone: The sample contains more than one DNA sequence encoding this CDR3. In DNA form, the CDR3 reads TGTGCCAGCAGCTTGGGGCGGGGGGAGCAGTTCTTC. Translating gives CASSLGRGEQFF. The chain employs TRBV5-4 and TRBJ2-1; the match to TRBD2 covers 7 bases. Germline V gene lookup returns CDR1 SGHNT and CDR2 YYREEE (reference sequence). This CDR3 region has 12 residues. Unmatched junction bases numbered 1, after V lost 0 bases and J lost 10 bases.

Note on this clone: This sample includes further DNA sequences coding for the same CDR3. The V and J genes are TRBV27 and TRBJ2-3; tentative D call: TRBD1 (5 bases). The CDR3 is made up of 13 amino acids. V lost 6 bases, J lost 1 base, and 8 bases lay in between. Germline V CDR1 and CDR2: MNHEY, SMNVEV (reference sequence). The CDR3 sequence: CASRGRGTDTQYF. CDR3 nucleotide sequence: TGTGCCAGCAGGGGGCGCGGCACAGATACGCAGTATTTT.

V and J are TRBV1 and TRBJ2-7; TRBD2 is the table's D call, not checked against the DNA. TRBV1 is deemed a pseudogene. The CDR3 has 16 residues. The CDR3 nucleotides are TGCACCAGCAGCCAAAGGTCGGCTAGCGGGAGGTACGAGCAGTACTTC. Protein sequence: CTSSQRSASGRYEQYF.

CDR3 sequence (DNA): TGTGCCAGCAGCTCCGGCCTAGCGGGGCCGACCTACAATGAGCAGTTCTTC. Translation: CASSSGLAGPTYNEQFF. The chain employs TRBV5-5 and TRBJ2-1; 9 nucleotides agree with TRBD2. The CDR3 has 17 amino acids. CDR1 is SGHKS, CDR2 YYEKEE, per germline (reference sequence). V gave up 3 bases and J gave up 2 bases; unmatched junction bases: 9.

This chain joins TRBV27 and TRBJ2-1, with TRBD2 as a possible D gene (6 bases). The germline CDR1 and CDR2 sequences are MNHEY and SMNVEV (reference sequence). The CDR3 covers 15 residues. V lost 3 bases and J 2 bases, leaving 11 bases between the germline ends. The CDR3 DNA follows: TGTGCCAGCAGTTTGAGCGGGTGGGCCTACAATGAGCAGTTCTTC. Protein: CASSLSGWAYNEQFF.

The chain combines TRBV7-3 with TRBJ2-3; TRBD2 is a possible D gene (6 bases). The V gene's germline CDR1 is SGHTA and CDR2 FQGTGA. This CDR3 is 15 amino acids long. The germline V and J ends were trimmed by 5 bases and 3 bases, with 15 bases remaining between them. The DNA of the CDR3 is TGTGCCAGCAGCCAGGGAGCTAGCGCGACAGATACGCAGTATTTT. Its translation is CASSQGASATDTQYF.

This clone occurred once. The CDR3 loop reads CASSLVPSEIYNEQFF. In DNA form, the CDR3 reads TGTGCCAGCAGCTTGGTTCCCTCGGAAATCTACAATGAGCAGTTCTTC. This sequence joins TRBV5-8 and TRBJ2-1; D gene ambiguous. The ends were cut back, 0 bases at V and 3 bases at J, with 13 bases in the middle. The CDR3 runs to 16 residues. Germline V gives CDR1 SGHTS, CDR2 YDEGEE. The variable domain in full, completed from reference TRBV5-8 and TRBJ2-1, reads EAGVTQSPTHLIKTRGQQATLRCSPISGHTSVYWYQQALGLGLQFLLWYDEGEERNRGNFPPRFSGRQFPNYSSELNVNALELEDSALYLCASSLVPSEIYNEQFFGPGTRLTVL.

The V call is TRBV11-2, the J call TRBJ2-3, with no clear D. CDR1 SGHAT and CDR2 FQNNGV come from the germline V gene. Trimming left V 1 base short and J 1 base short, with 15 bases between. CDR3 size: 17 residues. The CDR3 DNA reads TGTGCCAGCAGCTTAGGAGTTCTTGCGACCGGCACAGATACGCAGTATTTT. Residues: CASSLGVLATGTDTQYF.

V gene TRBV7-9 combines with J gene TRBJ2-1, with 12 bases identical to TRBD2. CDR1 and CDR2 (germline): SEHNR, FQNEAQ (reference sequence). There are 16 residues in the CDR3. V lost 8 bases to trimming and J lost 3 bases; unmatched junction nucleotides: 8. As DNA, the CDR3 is TGTGCCAGCGCTGGGGCTAGCGGGAGGGTCTACAATGAGCAGTTCTTC. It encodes CASAGASGRVYNEQFF.

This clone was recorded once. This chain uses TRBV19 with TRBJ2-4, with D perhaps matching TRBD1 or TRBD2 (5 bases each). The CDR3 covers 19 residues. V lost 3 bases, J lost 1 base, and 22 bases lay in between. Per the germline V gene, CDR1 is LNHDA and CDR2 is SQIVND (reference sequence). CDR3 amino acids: CASSIWDRVLPLAKNIQYF. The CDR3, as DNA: TGTGCCAGTAGTATTTGGGACCGGGTCCTACCCTTGGCCAAAAACATTCAGTACTTC.

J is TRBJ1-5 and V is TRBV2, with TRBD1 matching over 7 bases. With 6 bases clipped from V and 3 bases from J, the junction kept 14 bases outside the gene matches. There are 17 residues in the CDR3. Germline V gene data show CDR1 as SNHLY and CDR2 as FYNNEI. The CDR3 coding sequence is TGTGCCAGCAGCGGAGACAGGGTTGGGATGGTCAATCAGCCCCAGCATTTT. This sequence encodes CASSGDRVGMVNQPQHF.